This passage covers 9 T cell receptor beta chains from one sample sequenced in a study of CD8+ T cells in alopecia areata. Reverse transcribed after extraction, RNA yielded cDNA as the sequencing template. Measured with immunoSEQ multiplex PCR; TCRdb has only the in-frame clones, and not every one. The table records about 200,000 clones, 50% to 60% of them present only once. Treatment given: oral pan-JAK inhibitor, 5-10 mg twice daily. Sequencing used CD4+ T cells sorted from blood, obtained at week 4, from a patient treated with tofacitinib. The origin of the receptors is a human donor with alopecia areata.

The chain links TRBV19 to TRBJ2-7; 13 nucleotides line up with TRBD2. The CDR3 consists of 15 residues. Germline V gene data show CDR1 as LNHDA and CDR2 as SQIVND (reference sequence). Trimming at V came to 4 bases and at J to 2 bases, leaving 2 bases not matched to a gene. The CDR3 here is CASSSGTSGAYEQYF. Here the CDR3 DNA reads TGTGCCAGTAGTAGCGGGACTAGCGGGGCCTACGAGCAGTACTTC.

This sequence joins TRBV23-1 and TRBJ1-1; the D is unclear. TRBV23-1 is an ORF for which the function is uncertain. Trimming took off 0 bases at V and 6 bases at J, with 2 bases between the two ends. The CDR3 has 11 amino acids. CDR3 in DNA: TGCGCCAGCAGTCAATCTCCTGAAGCTTTCTTT. Translated: CASSQSPEAFF.

J is TRBJ2-7 and V is TRBV2; the match to TRBD2 covers 7 bases. The CDR3 length is 15 residues. With V trimmed by 3 bases and J by 3 bases, 8 bases remained unmatched. Germline V gene sequence: CDR1 SNHLY, CDR2 FYNNEI. This CDR3 is CASSESGVYNYEQYF. As DNA, the CDR3 is TGTGCCAGCAGTGAGAGCGGGGTCTACAACTACGAGCAGTACTTC.

This chain connects TRBV5-6 to TRBJ2-1, with D tentatively TRBD2 (5 bases). Trimming pared 1 base from V and 4 bases from J, leaving 18 bases between. The CDR3 contains 17 residues. From germline, CDR1 is SGHDT and CDR2 YYEEEE. The CDR3: CASSLLPNRGSYNEQFF. CDR3 sequence (DNA): TGTGCCAGCAGCTTGTTACCAAATCGGGGTTCTTACAATGAGCAGTTCTTC. Based on the CDR3 plus reference TRBV5-6 and TRBJ2-1, the full variable domain is DAGVTQSPTHLIKTRGQQVTLRCSPKSGHDTVSWYQQALGQGPQFIFQYYEEEERQRGNFPDRFSGHQFPNYSSELNVNALLLGDSALYLCASSLLPNRGSYNEQFFGPGTRLTVL.

The J gene is TRBJ2-6, the V gene TRBV4-1; TRBD1 might be the D (6 bases). Germline values: CDR1 MGHRA, CDR2 YSYEKL. Between the trimmed V and J ends, which lost 0 bases and 0 bases, there was a span of 15 bases. CDR3 length: 19 amino acids. The CDR3, as DNA: TGCGCCAGCAGCCAAGATCTTGGGGGCCTTAGCTCTGGGGCCAACGTCCTGACTTTC. Translation: CASSQDLGGLSSGANVLTF.

V usage is TRBV15 and J usage is TRBJ1-1, with D unresolved. Germline CDR1 is LNHNV and CDR2 is YYDKDF (reference sequence). The CDR3 sequence is 13 residues long. V was pared by 8 bases and J by 0 bases, with 10 bases between. The CDR3, as DNA: TGTGCCACCGGGATAGGGTTGAACACTGAAGCTTTCTTT. This gives the protein CATGIGLNTEAFF.

The V call is TRBV29-1, the J call TRBJ1-1, with D perhaps TRBD1 (5 bases). Germline CDR1 SQVTM, CDR2 ANQGSEA. This CDR3 region has 15 residues. Trimming removed 4 bases at V and 4 bases at J, with 19 bases between. The CDR3 coding sequence is TGCAGCGTTGTGGGCAAACAGGATGGGGGCACTGAAGCTTTCTTT. Protein: CSVVGKQDGGTEAFF. The full variable domain, its missing parts supplied by reference TRBV29-1 and TRBJ1-1, is SAVISQKPSRDICQRGTSLTIQCQVDSQVTMMFWYRQQPGQSLTLIATANQGSEATYESGFVIDKFPISRPNLTFSTLTVSNMSPEDSSIYLCSVVGKQDGGTEAFFGQGTRLTVV.

This clone was counted a few times. For the CDR3, the DNA is TGTGCCAGCAGCCAATCTGGGTCCCAAGAGACCCAGTACTTC. Amino acids: CASSQSGSQETQYF. V is TRBV4-2 and J is TRBJ2-5; D is unclear. Germline V gene sequence: CDR1 LGHNA, CDR2 YNFKEQ. This CDR3 spans 14 amino acids. The ends were cut back, 2 bases at V and 1 base at J, with 8 bases in the middle.

V usage is TRBV9 and J usage is TRBJ1-4; TRBD1 might be the D (5 bases). The CDR3 has 16 residues. Trimming took off 4 bases at V and 5 bases at J, with 18 bases between the two ends. Germline V gives CDR1 SGDLS, CDR2 YYNGEE. The CDR3 nucleotides are TGTGCCAGCAGCCCCGTGGCCTCGGGGGGGAATGAAAAACTGTTTTTT. Protein product: CASSPVASGGNEKLFF.